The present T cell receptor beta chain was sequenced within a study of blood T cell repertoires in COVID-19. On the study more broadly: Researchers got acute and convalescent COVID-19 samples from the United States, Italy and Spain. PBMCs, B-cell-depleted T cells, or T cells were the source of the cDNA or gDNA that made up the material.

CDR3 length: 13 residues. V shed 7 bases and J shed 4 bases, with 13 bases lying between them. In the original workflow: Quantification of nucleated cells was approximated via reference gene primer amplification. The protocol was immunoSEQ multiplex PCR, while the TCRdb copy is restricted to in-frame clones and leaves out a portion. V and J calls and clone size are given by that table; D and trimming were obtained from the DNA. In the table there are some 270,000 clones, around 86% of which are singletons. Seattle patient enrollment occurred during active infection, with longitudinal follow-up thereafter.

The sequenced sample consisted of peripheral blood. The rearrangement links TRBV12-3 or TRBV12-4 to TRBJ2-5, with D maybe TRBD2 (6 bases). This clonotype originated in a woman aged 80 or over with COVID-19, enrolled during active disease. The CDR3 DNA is TGTGCCAGCACCTTGGGGGGTATAGAGACCCAGTACTTC. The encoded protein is CASTLGGIETQYF.